The 7 T cell receptor beta chains below come from one sample, sequenced in a study of human T cells and chemical hapten exposure. TCRdb re-called the RACE reads with MiXCR, one entry per CDR3 protein. This sample has about 82,000 distinct CDR3 sequences, with over 8.5% found just once. Time point in this sample: healthy volunteer bleed at 6 weeks. Extraction of total RNA was performed on unfractionated whole blood. Specimen: whole blood. These receptors originate from a male donor in good health. Some clones in this sample may be carry-over from other donors' samples.

In its sample, this clonotype was seen a few times. The V call is TRBV30, the J call TRBJ1-2; D unresolved. Germline lookup yields CDR1 GTSNPN and CDR2 SVGIG (reference sequence). The V and J ends lost 4 bases and 4 bases respectively, with 19 bases between them. This CDR3 spans 15 amino acids. The CDR3 nucleotides read TGTGCCTGGAAAGAGGAGGGAGTACGGATCTATGGCTACACCTTC. Translating it yields CAWKEEGVRIYGYTF. The full variable domain, with the rest looked up from reference TRBV30 and TRBJ1-2, is SQTIHQWPATLVQPVGSPLSLECTVEGTSNPNLYWYRQAAGRGLQLLFYSVGIGQISSEVPQNLSASRPQDRQFILSSKKLLLSDSGFYLCAWKEEGVRIYGYTFGSGTRLTVV.

Many counts were recorded for this clonotype. The gene calls are TRBV4-3 and TRBJ1-2; 8 nucleotides line up with TRBD1. Per germline, CDR1 LGHNA and CDR2 YSLEER. J gave up 1 base and V 3 bases, and 7 bases lay outside the gene matches. The CDR3 runs to 16 residues. CDR3: CASSQNGQGLNYGYTF. The CDR3 nucleotides read TGCGCCAGCAGCCAGAACGGACAGGGACTTAACTATGGCTACACCTTC.

This chain uses TRBV29-1 with TRBJ2-1; 12 nucleotides line up with TRBD2. Per germline, CDR1 SQVTM and CDR2 ANQGSEA. Trimming cost V 8 bases and J 2 bases; bases outside gene matches: 7. The CDR3 totals 15 residues. The DNA of the CDR3 is TGCAGCCCCTGGACTAGCGGGGCACCCTACAATGAGCAGTTCTTC. Its protein product is CSPWTSGAPYNEQFF.

This clonotype has just a few counts. The J gene is TRBJ2-3, the V gene TRBV24-1, with D perhaps assigned TRBD1 or TRBD2 (5 bases each). This CDR3 region has 18 residues. The germline gives CDR1 KGHDR, CDR2 SFDVKD. Trimming took off 4 bases at V and 4 bases at J, with 23 bases between the two ends. This CDR3 is CATSDPNPGTNKPDTQYF. In nucleotides, the CDR3 is TGTGCCACCAGTGACCCTAACCCCGGGACGAATAAGCCAGATACGCAGTATTTT.

The chain employs TRBV5-1 and TRBJ2-1; 9 bases align to TRBD2. Germline V gene lookup returns CDR1 SGHRS and CDR2 YFSETQ. CDR3 size: 15 residues. V lost 0 bases to trimming and J lost 4 bases; unmatched junction nucleotides: 2. The DNA of the CDR3 is TGCGCCAGCAGCTTGGGCGGGAGGGAATACAATGAGCAGTTCTTC. Its protein is CASSLGGREYNEQFF.

This clonotype has ten or more counts. The chain carries TRBV5-5 and TRBJ1-5; a weak D match, TRBD1 (5 bases). Trimming removed 0 bases at V and 1 base at J, with 11 bases between. This CDR3 comprises 16 residues. Germline V gene lookup returns CDR1 SGHKS and CDR2 YYEKEE (reference sequence). The CDR3 region has the DNA TGTGCCAGCAGCTTGGATTGGGGCGCGAGCAATCAGCCCCAGCATTTT. The encoded protein is CASSLDWGASNQPQHF.

V and J are TRBV12-3 or TRBV12-4 and TRBJ1-5; D is unresolved. Trimming left V 3 bases short and J 4 bases short, with 10 bases between. The CDR3 contains 14 residues. In nucleotides, the CDR3 is TGTGCCAGCAGTTTCGAGACACCTAATCAGCCCCAGCATTTT. It encodes CASSFETPNQPQHF.